Below, one TCR beta chain is given with its context. The antigen remains undetermined. V lost 1 base, J lost 3 bases, and 4 bases stayed unmatched. Per germline, CDR1 MGHRA and CDR2 YSYEKL. The CDR3 length is 15 residues. The method was immunoSEQ multiplex PCR; TCRdb's version includes in-frame clones alone and lacks a portion of them. This sample has about 91,000 clones, with 85% to 90% found just once. The data stem from a study of OX40 agonist ivuxolimab in advanced cancers. Study results and caveats: In the 0.1 to 3.0 mg/kg range, CD4+ and CD8+ blood T cells had expanded clonally by week 6.

This chain joins TRBV4-1 and TRBJ2-7; 9 nucleotides line up with TRBD1. The source of this sequence is an adult with an advanced solid tumor such as melanoma, head and neck, liver or kidney cancer. Sequenced here: CD4+ or CD8+ T cells sorted from blood, sampled in a trial of the OX40 agonist ivuxolimab. The CDR3 here is CASSQGWDRVYEQYF. The CDR3 DNA reads TGCGCCAGCAGCCAAGGTTGGGACAGGGTCTACGAGCAGTACTTC.